This T cell receptor beta chain was identified in a study of blood T cell repertoires in COVID-19. Generated by immunoSEQ multiplex PCR, the TCRdb table keeps only in-frame clones and is missing some. The sample contains 90,000 to 120,000 clones, 80% to 90% of which appear only once. Germline lookup yields CDR1 MDHEN and CDR2 SYDVKM. The CDR3 is 15 amino acids. V lost 8 bases, J lost 18 bases, and 29 bases lay in between. The sequenced material came from peripheral blood. This receptor was obtained from a human donor in a cohort sampled during active COVID-19. This chain links TRBV28 with TRBJ1-6, with D unresolved. Here the CDR3 DNA reads TGTGCCAGCTCCACTACTGGCGCAAACCGAGGGCTTCGCCACTTT. This encodes CASSTTGANRGLRHF.